This TCR beta chain was retrieved from a study of blood T cell repertoires in COVID-19. Study as a whole: The samples span acute and convalescent COVID-19 from the United States, Italy and Spain. Sources were T cells, B-cell-depleted T cells, or PBMCs; the material itself was cDNA or gDNA.

As processed by the authors: Amplification of reference gene primers was used by the study to estimate nucleated cell counts. TCRdb's copy holds only in-frame clones and misses some; the assay was immunoSEQ multiplex PCR. That table is the source of V, J and clone size, and D and trimming were worked out from the DNA. Of around 100,000 clones in the sample, 84% were seen once. The CDR3 has 18 residues. Trimming took 2 bases from V and 4 from J, leaving 19 bases between them. Germline V CDR1 and CDR2: SGHNT, YYREEE (reference sequence). This sequence originates from a man between 65 and 80 years old with active or convalescent COVID-19. Sequencing input: peripheral blood. The chain uses TRBV5-4 and TRBJ1-6; TRBD1 is a possible D gene (5 bases). The chain's CDR3 is CASSFKGVAASYNSPLHF. Written as DNA, the CDR3 is TGTGCCAGCAGCTTTAAAGGGGTCGCAGCTTCGTATAATTCACCCCTCCACTTT.